This T cell receptor (beta chain) was sequenced during a study of cytomegalovirus exposure and HLA in healthy donors. Study-wide context: Out of about 190 million T cells, an earlier analysis found over 100 million unique TCR beta sequences in total. Study outcomes and limitations: In a later analysis, V- and J-gene trimming of beta chains associated with a DCLRE1C missense variant, replicated independently.

The ends lost 3 bases at V and 2 bases at J; junction bases unmatched: 3. Germline assignment: CDR1 SGDLS and CDR2 YYNGEE. This CDR3 region has 15 residues. PCR was performed using 60 Vbeta and 13 Jbeta primers. Generated by immunoSEQ multiplex PCR, the TCRdb table keeps only in-frame clones and is missing some. This listing includes some 120,000 clones. About this clone itself: Its antigen is still unknown.

The specimen sequenced was PBMCs. The rearrangement uses TRBV9 and TRBJ2-5, with TRBD2 identical over 11 bases. This sequence was found in a man younger than 45 in good health and CMV-seronegative. CDR3 in amino acids: CASSALAGVQETQYF. The CDR3 bases are TGTGCCAGCAGCGCACTAGCGGGGGTGCAAGAGACCCAGTACTTC.